What follows are 11 T cell receptor beta chains derived from one specimen sequenced in a study of control samples from healthy donors and cancer patients. Data came from immunoSEQ multiplex PCR; TCRdb stores just in-frame clones and leaves some out. This sample has around 150,000 clones, with about 90% found just once. The sample comprised blood. The receptors shown here come from a man aged 25 to 40 in good health.

The chain combines TRBV27 with TRBJ1-5; D remains ambiguous. This CDR3 is 13 amino acids long. Between the trimmed V and J ends, which lost 6 bases and 0 bases, there was a span of 6 bases. The germline V gene encodes CDR1 MNHEY and CDR2 SMNVEV (reference sequence). In DNA, the CDR3 is TGTGCCAGCAGGGGGAATAGCAATCAGCCCCAGCATTTT. Its protein product is CASRGNSNQPQHF.

The rearrangement links TRBV7-2 to TRBJ2-5; D is possibly TRBD1 (6 bases). Germline lookup yields CDR1 SGHTA and CDR2 FQGNSA. Trimming shortened V by 5 bases and J by 4 bases, and 14 bases separated the two germline ends. The CDR3 contains 14 residues. This CDR3 is CASSRQGRVETQYF. CDR3 nucleotide sequence: TGTGCCAGCAGCCGTCAGGGGCGAGTAGAGACCCAGTACTTC.

V gene TRBV5-1 combines with J gene TRBJ2-7; tentative D call: TRBD1 (5 bases). The CDR3 sequence is 15 residues long. The germline CDR1 and CDR2 sequences are SGHRS and YFSETQ. The V end lost 1 base, the J end lost 4 bases, and 15 bases lay between the germline ends. CDR3 sequence reads: CASSLSAGQTYEQYF. CDR3 sequence (DNA): TGCGCCAGCAGCTTGTCGGCAGGGCAAACGTACGAGCAGTACTTC.

This clone was seen a handful of times. CDR3 in DNA: TGTGCCAGCAGTCCTCGAGGGGACAGGACCTACGAGCAGTACTTC. Translated: CASSPRGDRTYEQYF. This chain connects TRBV6-5 to TRBJ2-7; 8 positions match TRBD1. V lost 5 bases to trimming and J lost 2 bases; unmatched junction nucleotides: 8. The CDR3 totals 15 residues. Germline CDR1 and CDR2: MNHEY and SVGAGI.

The chain employs TRBV19 and TRBJ2-7; D unresolved. Germline lookup yields CDR1 LNHDA and CDR2 SQIVND (reference sequence). The CDR3 is 15 residues long. V lost 3 bases, J lost 2 bases, and 14 bases lay in between. The CDR3 nucleotides are TGTGCCAGTAGTATTCATGGGCAAGAAACCTACGAGCAGTACTTC. This translates into CASSIHGQETYEQYF. The variable domain in full, completed from reference TRBV19 and TRBJ2-7, reads DGGITQSPKYLFRKEGQNVTLSCEQNLNHDAMYWYRQDPGQGLRLIYYSQIVNDFQKGDIAEGYSVSREKKESFPLTVTSAQKNPTAFYLCASSIHGQETYEQYFGPGTRLTVT.

The chain combines TRBV7-3 with TRBJ2-5; 11 bases agree with TRBD1. This CDR3 has 15 residues. Germline assignment: CDR1 SGHTA and CDR2 FQGTGA. With V trimmed by 3 bases and J by 5 bases, 5 bases remained unmatched. Written as DNA, the CDR3 is TGTGCCAGCAGCTTCAGCCGGGACAGGGGGGAGACCCAGTACTTC. Translating it yields CASSFSRDRGETQYF.

The gene calls are TRBV5-6 and TRBJ1-1; no clear D. The CDR3 totals 11 residues. The V and J ends lost 4 bases and 1 base respectively, with 2 bases between them. Per the germline V gene, CDR1 is SGHDT and CDR2 is YYEEEE. The DNA for the CDR3 is TGTGCCAGCAGCCGGAACACTGAAGCTTTCTTT. This encodes CASSRNTEAFF.

This clone was seen once. The chain employs TRBV3-1 (or the pseudogene TRBV3-2) and TRBJ2-5; D is uncertain. Trimming took 8 bases from V and 5 from J, leaving 9 bases between them. Germline CDR1 LGHDT, CDR2 YNNKEL (reference sequence). This CDR3 region has 11 residues. CDR3: CASGFGETQYF. CDR3 nucleotide sequence: TGTGCCAGCGGGTTCGGCGAGACCCAGTACTTC.

J is TRBJ1-3 and V is TRBV7-8, with 9 bases fitting TRBD1. The length of the CDR3 is 18 residues. V lost 3 bases, J lost 0 bases, and 9 bases stayed unmatched. CDR1 and CDR2 from the germline V gene are SGHVS and FQNEAQ. CDR3 nucleotides: TGTGCCAGCAGCTTGAGGAGACAGGGGGAAGTCTCTGGAAACACCATATATTTT. Protein: CASSLRRQGEVSGNTIYF.

Here the CDR3 DNA reads TGTGCCAGCAGCCAAGCTGGGCTTAGCACTGAAGCTTTCTTT. It translates to CASSQAGLSTEAFF. The gene calls are TRBV3-1 (or the pseudogene TRBV3-2) and TRBJ1-1; no definite D call. Germline V gives CDR1 LGHDT, CDR2 YNNKEL (reference sequence). The CDR3 sequence is 14 residues long. V dropped 1 base and J dropped 4 bases, with 10 bases sitting between them.

The CDR3 here is CASGVRYGYTF. CDR3 DNA sequence: TGTGCCAGTGGGGTCCGTTATGGCTACACCTTC. The chain combines TRBV6-5 with TRBJ1-2, with D uncertain. Germline V gives CDR1 MNHEY, CDR2 SVGAGI. The V end lost 9 bases, the J end lost 5 bases, and 10 bases lay between the germline ends. There are 11 residues in the CDR3.